This T cell receptor (beta chain) is from a study of immune cell composition in non-small cell lung cancer. Study information: Lung adenocarcinoma or squamous carcinoma made up most tumours. Findings of the study overall: Clones >0.5% enriched in tumour were rarer in adenocarcinoma (33%) than squamous (about 80%). Tumour TCR-beta clonality showed no significant link to smoking pack-years. Lung adenocarcinomas had lower top 10 clone scores and clonality than squamous tumours.

Germline loops: CDR1 SGHNT, CDR2 YENEEA. V was pared by 1 base and J by 0 bases, with 10 bases between. CDR3 size: 15 residues. The table came from immunoSEQ multiplex PCR; TCRdb's copy has only in-frame clones and leaves some out. Of a few thousand clones in the sample, around 85% were seen once. Concerning this clone itself: Its target is unknown.

The chain is built from TRBV11-3 and TRBJ2-7; D unresolved. The receptor was derived from a human donor with non-small cell lung cancer. The sequencing sample was made of lung tumor tissue. The CDR3 here is CASSLGADPSYEQYF. CDR3 sequence (DNA): TGTGCCAGCAGCTTAGGGGCAGACCCCTCCTACGAGCAGTACTTC.